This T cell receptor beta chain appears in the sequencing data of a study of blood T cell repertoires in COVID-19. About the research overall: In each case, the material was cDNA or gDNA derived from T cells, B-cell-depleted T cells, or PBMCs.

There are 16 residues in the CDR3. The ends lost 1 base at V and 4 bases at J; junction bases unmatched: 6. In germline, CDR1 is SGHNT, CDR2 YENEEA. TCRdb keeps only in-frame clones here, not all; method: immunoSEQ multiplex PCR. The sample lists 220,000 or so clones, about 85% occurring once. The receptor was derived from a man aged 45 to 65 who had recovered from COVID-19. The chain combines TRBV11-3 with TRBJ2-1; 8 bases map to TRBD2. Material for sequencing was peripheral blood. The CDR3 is CASSLGPPSGYNEQFF. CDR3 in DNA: TGTGCCAGCAGCTTAGGTCCCCCTAGCGGGTACAATGAGCAGTTCTTC.